This TCR beta chain originates from a study of T-cell memory formation after mild COVID-19. Study-wide context: The TCR clusters were mostly specific to one donor. Study results and limitations: Some responding clones appeared in pre-infection memory, suggesting cross-reactive memory joined. Second-wave clones reaching peak frequency on day 37 lacked confirmed SARS-CoV-2 specificity.

This clonotype was detected only a few times. Its specificity is unknown. Losses at the gene ends were 5 bases for V and 3 bases for J; bases not matched to a gene: 10. This CDR3 has 17 residues. Libraries for TCRalpha and TCRbeta carried sample barcodes and unique molecular identifiers via 5'RACE. TCRdb ran MiXCR on the 5' RACE reads and lists one entry per CDR3 protein. The data contain over 500,000 distinct CDR3 sequences, 17% of them singletons. The TCR sequence derives from an adult woman who had mild COVID-19 (a few samples of this study predate the infection). Cell type and time point are not known. Sample: PBMCs or a T cell subset sorted from them (not recorded which). The gene calls are TRBV12-3 or TRBV12-4 and TRBJ1-6; TRBD1 matches 7 bases. The CDR3 DNA follows: TGTGCCAGCAGTCCAAATCAGGGGGTGCACTATAATTCACCCCTCCACTTT. Its protein product is CASSPNQGVHYNSPLHF.